This T cell receptor beta chain was retrieved from a study of neoadjuvant nivolumab and ipilimumab in lung cancer. The CDR3 runs 15 residues. J was trimmed by 4 bases and V by 7 bases; bases with no gene match: 12. The V gene's germline CDR1 is SGHTA and CDR2 FQGNSA. Sequencing was performed with immunoSEQ multiplex PCR; in TCRdb, only in-frame clones are kept and a portion is missing. The sample holds some 38,000 clones, about 88% seen once. The sequence was obtained from an adult with non-small cell lung cancer. This rearrangement joins TRBV7-2 to TRBJ1-1, with 7 positions matching TRBD1. The specimen comprised peripheral blood, sampled before neoadjuvant nivolumab, alone or with ipilimumab. This CDR3 is CASTSQGGGRTEAFF. CDR3 coding DNA: TGTGCCAGCACTTCTCAGGGGGGAGGGCGCACTGAAGCTTTCTTT.